The 3 T cell receptor beta chains presented below share a single source sample, sequenced in a study of T cells in Graves' hyperthyroidism and ophthalmopathy. RNA transcripts yielded amplified TCR beta CDR3 regions. HTBI primers drove first-round RT-PCR of the TCR CDR3. TCRdb recomputed calls from the multiplex PCR reads with MiXCR, one row per CDR3 protein. The sample consists of approximately 330,000 distinct CDR3 sequences, 21% of them appearing once. Sequenced sample: blood. The receptor source for this set is a woman in her forties or fifties with Graves' hyperthyroidism.

This clonotype was seen repeatedly, ten times or more. The chain couples TRBV7-8 to TRBJ1-3, with D unclear. CDR3 length: 16 residues. The V and J ends lost 5 bases and 0 bases respectively, with 14 bases between them. Germline CDR1 and CDR2: SGHVS and FQNEAQ. The CDR3 nucleotides are TGTGCCAGCAGCCCCCCTGGACTAATCTCTGGAAACACCATATATTTT. As protein: CASSPPGLISGNTIYF.

This clonotype was picked up many times. V is TRBV12-3 or TRBV12-4 and J is TRBJ2-3, with D hard to call. CDR3 size: 13 residues. Deletions cut 5 bases from V and 3 bases from J, with 9 bases between. The CDR3 nucleotides read TGTGCCAGCAGTATCGGCCCTACAGATACGCAGTATTTT. It encodes CASSIGPTDTQYF.

This clonotype came up many times. The chain couples TRBV30 to TRBJ2-5; 8 bases map to TRBD2. From germline, CDR1 is GTSNPN and CDR2 SVGIG (reference sequence). The V gene end was trimmed by 2 bases and the J gene end by 4 bases; junction bases not matched to a gene: 6. This CDR3 is built from 14 residues. The CDR3 here is CAWSNGGAVETQYF. CDR3 DNA sequence: TGTGCCTGGAGTAACGGGGGGGCGGTAGAGACCCAGTACTTC.